The subject of this entry is one T cell receptor beta chain. This clonotype has only a few counts. Its antigen is still unknown. Per-base qualities were not stored, and no clone one base away is much larger. For sequencing, an Illumina HiSeq 2500 was employed. TCR beta libraries were prepared by quantitative 5'-RACE with molecular barcodes. On the authors' methods: A new computational method based on a probabilistic model of VDJ rearrangement was used to identify disease-linked TCR variants. In TCRdb, the public reads were trimmed at Q25 with fastp and aligned with MiXCR, with productive beta chains retained. Each CDR3 protein gets just one entry, which takes the most common genes and DNA from the rows behind it. TCRdb, rather than the study authors, made the V and J calls. This sample holds a few hundred thousand distinct CDR3 sequences; more than 20% were observed only once. Clones ranked in the top ten supply roughly a sixth of the sample.

The sample comes from a study of CD8 T cells in ankylosing spondylitis (dated by TCRdb to about 2017). Background for the entire study: The study profiled T cell receptor beta repertoires in healthy donors and ankylosing spondylitis patients to find disease-linked TCR variants. In total, the full study cohort was made up of 108 healthy donors and 25 to 30 ankylosing spondylitis patients. Peripheral blood was sampled, and synovial fluid was additionally collected from ankylosing spondylitis patients. Beyond this particular receptor, the publication reports: The disease-linked clones had a CD8+ phenotype and were found at relatively low frequencies in peripheral blood. According to the report, matched synovial fluid samples from ankylosing spondylitis patients were significantly enriched for the disease-linked clones. A TCR beta motif of several highly homologous amino acid variants appeared characteristic of blood from ankylosing spondylitis patients. Some motif variants had previously been reported in the synovial fluid and blood of reactive arthritis patients, which suggests shared mechanisms of disease initiation.

V is cut by 6 bases and J by 11 bases, and the space between the germline ends is 14 bases. The germline V gene provides CDR1 SGHDT and CDR2 YYEEEE. Taken from cysteine to phenylalanine, the CDR3 has 11 residues. The DNA shown is the 33-base CDR3, in frame from base 1. Sequencing was carried out using blood, either unsorted or a sorted T cell fraction (not recorded which). This clonotype was sampled from a male donor with ankylosing spondylitis. Recombination joined TRBV5-6 with TRBJ1-2; tentative D gene TRBD1, with 5 bases matching. In nucleotide form, the sequence is TGTGCCAGCATCAGGGCCGGGAGTTACACCTTC. The encoded protein is CASIRAGSYTF.